These 2 T cell receptor beta chains came from one sample sequenced in a study of OX40 agonist ivuxolimab in advanced cancers. The protocol was immunoSEQ multiplex PCR, while the TCRdb copy is restricted to in-frame clones and leaves out a portion. The table records 70,000 to 90,000 clones, roughly nine tenths of them present only once. This specimen was CD4+ or CD8+ T cells sorted from blood, taken in a trial of the OX40 agonist ivuxolimab. These receptors were collected from an adult with an advanced solid tumor such as melanoma, head and neck, liver or kidney cancer.

The J gene is TRBJ2-1, the V gene TRBV19; D is perhaps TRBD2 (5 bases). Germline V gene sequence: CDR1 LNHDA, CDR2 SQIVND (reference sequence). The CDR3 sequence is 14 residues long. Trimming left V 1 base short and J 9 bases short, with 13 bases between. The CDR3 reads CASSIVAPEVEQFF. In DNA form, the CDR3 reads TGTGCCAGTAGTATAGTTGCCCCGGAGGTTGAGCAGTTCTTC.

This clone was detected once. The chain combines TRBV28 with TRBJ2-5; TRBD2 agrees at 7 bases. Germline CDR1 MDHEN, CDR2 SYDVKM. The CDR3 contains 14 residues. The junction had 6 bases not matched to a gene; V was cut back by 3 bases and J by 5 bases. DNA for the CDR3: TGTGCCAGCAGTTTGCGGACTAGACTGGAGACCCAGTACTTC. Residues: CASSLRTRLETQYF.